Following are 28 T cell receptor beta chains from one sample sequenced in a study of tumor-infiltrating lymphocytes in oesophageal squamous cell carcinoma. One entry per CDR3 protein, called by TCRdb with MiXCR from the PCR reads. The sample lists approximately 19,000 distinct CDR3 sequences; about two fifths were seen once. The sequenced material came from normal esophageal tissue next to the tumor. The receptors here all came from a male donor with esophageal squamous cell carcinoma.

V usage is TRBV5-1 and J usage is TRBJ1-1; no firm D call. V lost 4 bases and J lost 3, with 10 bases in between. This CDR3 comprises 13 residues. The germline gives CDR1 SGHRS, CDR2 YFSETQ. CDR3 in amino acids: CASSIFSDTEAFF. The DNA of the CDR3 is TGCGCCAGCAGCATCTTCTCGGACACTGAAGCTTTCTTT.

This clonotype was recorded many times. This may be a read error: a much more frequent sequence differs by one nucleotide. The rearrangement joins TRBV6-1 to TRBJ2-5, with TRBD2 matching over 7 bases. The germline V gene encodes CDR1 MNHNS and CDR2 SASEGT. The V and J ends lost 6 bases and 11 bases, in that order; junction bases with no gene match: 18. The CDR3 is made up of 15 amino acids. CDR3 loop: CASRGLVPLYNEQYF. In nucleotides, the CDR3 is TGTGCCAGCAGAGGACTAGTCCCTCTCTACAATGAGCAGTACTTC.

This clonotype was observed at least ten times. V usage is TRBV24-1 and J usage is TRBJ2-7; 8 positions agree with TRBD2. From germline, CDR1 is KGHDR and CDR2 SFDVKD. V lost 9 bases, J lost 2 bases, and 5 bases stayed unmatched. The CDR3 runs to 13 residues. CDR3: CATSSGGPYEQYF. CDR3 sequence (DNA): TGTGCCACCTCGTCGGGGGGGCCCTACGAGCAGTACTTC.

The rearrangement links TRBV12-3 or TRBV12-4 to TRBJ2-3; TRBD2 matches 11 bases. The CDR3 spans 17 residues. J lost 5 bases, V lost 4 bases, and 11 bases had no gene match. The CDR3 loop is CASSWGTSGSGEDTQYF. The CDR3 bases are TGTGCCAGCAGTTGGGGGACTAGCGGCTCAGGGGAAGATACGCAGTATTTT.

The chain employs TRBV7-9 and TRBJ2-3, with D hard to call. This CDR3 comprises 14 residues. Germline assignment: CDR1 SEHNR and CDR2 FQNEAQ (reference sequence). Trimming cost V 3 bases and J 1 base, with 8 bases left between them. The CDR3 here is CASSFLRGTDTQYF. In DNA form, the CDR3 reads TGTGCCAGCAGCTTTTTACGGGGCACAGATACGCAGTATTTT.

This clonotype was counted only a few times. A read error is likely, as this CDR3 ends without the conserved phenylalanine or tryptophan. It is unclear where the CDR3 begins or ends on the DNA, so no DNA is shown, and the CDR3 is as TCRdb lists it. This rearrangement joins TRBV7-9 to TRBJ2-1; the table's D call TRBD1 went unverified against the DNA. The CDR3 length is 16 residues, termini included. CDR1 is SEHNR and CDR2 is FQNEAQ in the germline V gene (reference sequence). CDR3: CASRPRDRNYGYTFGS.

This clonotype was counted a few times. A read error may be the cause here, since a much bigger clone is one base away. The CDR3 region has the DNA TGTGCCATCAAACAGACTAGCGGGAGGAATGAGCAGTACTTC. Translated, it gives CAIKQTSGRNEQYF. This chain joins TRBV10-3 and TRBJ2-5, with 13 bases matching TRBD2. Germline CDR1 reads ENHRY; CDR2 reads SYGVKD. The CDR3 totals 14 residues. The V and J ends lost 7 bases and 11 bases, in that order; junction bases with no gene match: 10.

This clonotype rates as medium-sized. V and J are TRBV12-3 or TRBV12-4 and TRBJ2-1; perhaps TRBD2 as D (7 bases). Trimming cost V 7 bases and J 3 bases, with 16 bases left between them. The CDR3 sequence is 15 residues long. CDR3: CASTRGRGYYNEQFF. In nucleotides, the CDR3 is TGTGCCAGCACCAGAGGGAGGGGGTACTACAATGAGCAGTTCTTC.

V is TRBV27 and J is TRBJ2-1, with D possibly matching TRBD2 (6 bases). CDR1 MNHEY and CDR2 SMNVEV come from the germline V gene (reference sequence). Trimming took 5 bases from V and 10 from J, leaving 15 bases between them. This CDR3 contains 13 residues. CDR3 region: CASSLRDSYEQFF. CDR3 nucleotide sequence: TGTGCCAGCAGTCTCAGGGACTCCTACGAGCAGTTCTTC.

The V and J genes are TRBV6-6 and TRBJ2-5, with D unclear. The end of the DNA is better explained by TRBJ2-1, so the J call may be wrong. CDR1 and CDR2 from the germline V gene are MNHNY and SVGAGI (reference sequence). The CDR3 totals 15 residues. CDR3 loop: CASRQQMISYNEQFF. CDR3 nucleotide sequence: TGTGCCAGCAGACAACAGATGATCTCCTACAATGAGCAGTTCTTC.

This clonotype was recorded at least ten times. A read error may explain this, as a much larger clone is one base away. The rearrangement uses TRBV12-3 or TRBV12-4 and TRBJ2-4; 9 bases are a match to TRBD1. The CDR3 runs to 16 residues. With 6 bases clipped from V and 13 bases from J, the junction kept 19 bases outside the gene matches. The CDR3 here is CASSPMDRGPYNEQYF. The CDR3 coding sequence is TGTGCCAGCAGCCCCATGGACAGGGGACCATACAATGAGCAGTACTTC.

The CDR3 region is CASSPRTVGLQFF. Here the CDR3 DNA reads TGTGCCAGCAGCCCACGGACTGTAGGTCTGCAGTTCTTC. The chain has TRBV11-3 and TRBJ2-1; D is perhaps TRBD2 (5 bases). The V gene's germline CDR1 is SGHNT and CDR2 YENEEA. V was clipped by 5 bases and J by 12 bases, with 17 bases between them. The CDR3 covers 13 residues.

J is TRBJ2-1 and V is TRBV10-1; 7 bases are a match to TRBD1. With V trimmed by 5 bases and J by 13 bases, 11 bases remained unmatched. The CDR3 covers 13 residues. Looked up from germline, CDR1 is WNHNN and CDR2 is SYGVQD (reference sequence). CDR3 in DNA: TGCGCCAGCAGTCCGACAGGGTTAGGGACCCAGTTCTTC. It specifies CASSPTGLGTQFF.

This rearrangement joins TRBV7-2 to TRBJ2-1; D gene ambiguous. The tail of the sequence fits TRBJ1-5 better, so the J call may be wrong. CDR1 is SGHTA and CDR2 is FQGNSA in the germline V gene. This CDR3 is 16 amino acids long. The DNA for the CDR3 is TGTGCCAGCAGCTTAGAGGGCGGAGTCTATAATCAGCCCCAGCATTTT. This translates into CASSLEGGVYNQPQHF.

The chain uses TRBV7-3 and TRBJ1-5; no clear D gene. Trimming took 0 bases from V and 5 from J, leaving 5 bases between them. This CDR3 comprises 13 residues. Germline V gene data show CDR1 as SGHTA and CDR2 as FQGTGA. The CDR3 nucleotides read TGTGCCAGCAGCTTAACCGGGGATCAGCCCCAGCATTTT. Encoded protein: CASSLTGDQPQHF. The entire variable domain, with the rest obtained from reference TRBV7-3 and TRBJ1-5, is as follows: GAGVSQTPSNKVTEKGKYVELRCDPISGHTALYWYRQSLGQGPEFLIYFQGTGAADDSGLPNDRFFAVRPEGSVSTLKIQRTERGDSAVYLCASSLTGDQPQHFGDGTRLSIL.

By sample share, this clonotype is medium-sized (0.01 to 0.1%). This rearrangement joins TRBV12-3 or TRBV12-4 to TRBJ2-1; TRBD2 agrees at 12 bases. V was pared by 6 bases and J by 5 bases, with 11 bases of the junction left unmatched. The CDR3 contains 17 residues. The CDR3 region has the DNA TGTGCCAGCAGCCGACTAGCGGGAGTACTTAGGGACAATGAGCAGTTCTTC. It is translated as CASSRLAGVLRDNEQFF.

A few counts support this clonotype. The rearrangement links TRBV5-1 to TRBJ2-7; 9 bases are shared with TRBD1. The CDR3 length is 14 residues. V was pared by 3 bases and J by 2 bases, with 3 bases of the junction left unmatched. CDR1 and CDR2 from the germline V gene are SGHRS and YFSETQ. In DNA form, the CDR3 reads TGCGCCAGCAGCTCCCGGACAGGGGCCTACGAGCAGTACTTC. Its translation: CASSSRTGAYEQYF.

This clonotype was seen ten or more times. The gene calls are TRBV4-1 and TRBJ2-4; TRBD2 matches 15 bases. In germline, CDR1 is MGHRA, CDR2 YSYEKL. V lost 1 base to trimming and J lost 5 bases; unmatched junction nucleotides: 0. The CDR3 spans 16 residues. CDR3 region: CASSQGTSGGENIQYF. CDR3 nucleotide sequence: TGCGCCAGCAGCCAAGGGACTAGCGGGGGGGAAAACATTCAGTACTTC.

This clonotype was seen repeatedly, ten times or more. The gene calls are TRBV13 and TRBJ2-1; D tentatively reads TRBD1 or TRBD2 (5 bases each). This CDR3 comprises 16 residues. V lost 4 bases and J lost 10, with 23 bases in between. Germline CDR1 and CDR2: PRHDT and FYEKMQ (reference sequence). CDR3 in DNA: TGTGCCAGCAGCTACCCGGGACGGAGATCCCTTGGGGAGCAGTTCTTC. Protein product: CASSYPGRRSLGEQFF.

Of note for this clonotype: Compared with germline, one end of the junction differs, possibly owing to a read error. The chain uses TRBV13 and TRBJ2-6; D is undetermined. CDR3 length equals 14 residues. Germline V gene lookup returns CDR1 PRHDT and CDR2 FYEKMQ (reference sequence). CDR3 sequence: CASKKTAGANVLTF. The CDR3 DNA is TGCGCCAGCAAAAAGACCGCTGGGGCCAACGTCCTGACTTTC.

In this sample, this clonotype turned up a few times. J is TRBJ2-5 and V is TRBV7-6; D is unresolved. The length of the CDR3 is 13 residues. The V end was cut by 7 bases, the J end by 2 bases, with 11 bases between. The V gene's germline CDR1 is SGHVS and CDR2 FNYEAQ. The CDR3 nucleotides read TGTGCCAGCATCAGGACCCTGCAAGAGACCCAGTACTTC. Its translation is CASIRTLQETQYF.

This clonotype was recorded a few times. The chain is built from TRBV11-2 and TRBJ2-2, with D unclear. The CDR3 is 11 amino acids. The V end was cut by 6 bases, the J end by 6 bases, with 5 bases between. Per germline, CDR1 SGHAT and CDR2 FQNNGV. CDR3: CASSQSGELFF. The CDR3 nucleotides are TGTGCCAGCAGTCAGTCCGGGGAGCTGTTTTTT.

This clonotype was recorded many times. V and J are TRBV28 and TRBJ2-5; tentative D call: TRBD1 (5 bases). This CDR3 has 12 residues. Trimming took 6 bases from V and 7 from J, leaving 12 bases between them. Germline V CDR1 and CDR2: MDHEN, SYDVKM. The chain's CDR3 is CASSRTLWTQYF. The CDR3 DNA sequence: TGTGCCAGCAGCCGGACATTGTGGACCCAGTACTTC.

The chain is built from TRBV7-2 and TRBJ2-1; TRBD2 matches 12 bases. CDR3 length: 16 residues. The germline CDR1 and CDR2 sequences are SGHTA and FQGNSA. V lost 4 bases to trimming and J lost 2 bases; unmatched junction nucleotides: 3. CDR3 region: CASSSRLAGAYNEQFF. CDR3 sequence (DNA): TGTGCCAGCAGCTCCAGACTAGCGGGGGCCTACAATGAGCAGTTCTTC.

Many counts were recorded for this clonotype. The V gene is TRBV11-2, the J gene TRBJ1-4; D remains ambiguous. Germline V gene lookup returns CDR1 SGHAT and CDR2 FQNNGV. The CDR3 is 16 residues long. With 0 bases removed from V and 4 bases from J, the gap between germline ends came to 12 bases. Written as DNA, the CDR3 is TGTGCCAGCAGCTTAGAGTATGAACTCAGTAATGAAAAACTGTTTTTT. Amino acid sequence: CASSLEYELSNEKLFF. Based on the CDR3 plus reference TRBV11-2 and TRBJ1-4, the full variable domain is EAGVAQSPRYKIIEKRQSVAFWCNPISGHATLYWYQQILGQGPKLLIQFQNNGVVDDSQLPKDRFSAERLKGVDSTLKIQPAKLEDSAVYLCASSLEYELSNEKLFFGSGTQLSVL.

The gene calls are TRBV28 and TRBJ2-5, with TRBD2 matching over 15 bases. Per the germline V gene, CDR1 is MDHEN and CDR2 is SYDVKM. Trimming cost V 0 bases and J 11 bases; bases outside gene matches: 13. The CDR3 length is 18 residues. DNA for the CDR3: TGTGCCAGCAGTTTATGGGGGACTAGCGGGAGGTTAACAGATACGCAGTACTTC. This translates into CASSLWGTSGRLTDTQYF.

The chain recombines TRBV6-6 with TRBJ2-4; TRBD2 matches 10 bases. The J call may be mistaken, given a closer DNA end match to TRBJ2-7. This CDR3 comprises 15 residues. Germline V gene lookup returns CDR1 MNHNY and CDR2 SVGAGI (reference sequence). The CDR3 region has the DNA TGTGCCAGCAGTTACTCAGCGGGGGGGCCGTACGAGCAGTACTTC. It yields the protein CASSYSAGGPYEQYF.

The rearrangement links TRBV7-9 to TRBJ2-1; 8 nucleotides match TRBD2. This CDR3 has 16 amino acids. The V segment lost 6 bases and the J segment 7 bases; nucleotides outside the gene matches: 14. Germline CDR1 and CDR2: SEHNR and FQNEAQ (reference sequence). The CDR3 bases are TGTGCCAGCAGGCCCCCGCCGGGCGCGGGAGGAAATGAGCAGTTCTTC. Translation gives CASRPPPGAGGNEQFF.